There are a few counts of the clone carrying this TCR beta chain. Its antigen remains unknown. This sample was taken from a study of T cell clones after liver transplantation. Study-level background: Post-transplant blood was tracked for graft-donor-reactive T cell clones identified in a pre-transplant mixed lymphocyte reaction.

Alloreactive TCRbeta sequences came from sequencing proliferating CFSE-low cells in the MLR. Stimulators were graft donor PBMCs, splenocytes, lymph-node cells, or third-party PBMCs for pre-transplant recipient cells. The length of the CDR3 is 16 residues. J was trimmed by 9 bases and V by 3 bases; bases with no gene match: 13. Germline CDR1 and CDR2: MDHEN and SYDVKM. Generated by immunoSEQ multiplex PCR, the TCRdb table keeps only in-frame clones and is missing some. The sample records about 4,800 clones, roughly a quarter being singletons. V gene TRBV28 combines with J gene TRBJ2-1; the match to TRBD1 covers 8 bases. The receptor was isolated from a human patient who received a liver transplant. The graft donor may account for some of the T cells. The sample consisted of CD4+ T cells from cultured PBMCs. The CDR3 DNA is TGTGCCAGCAGTTTCAAGCCCGGACAGGGCTCTCTTGAGCAGTTCTTC. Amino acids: CASSFKPGQGSLEQFF.